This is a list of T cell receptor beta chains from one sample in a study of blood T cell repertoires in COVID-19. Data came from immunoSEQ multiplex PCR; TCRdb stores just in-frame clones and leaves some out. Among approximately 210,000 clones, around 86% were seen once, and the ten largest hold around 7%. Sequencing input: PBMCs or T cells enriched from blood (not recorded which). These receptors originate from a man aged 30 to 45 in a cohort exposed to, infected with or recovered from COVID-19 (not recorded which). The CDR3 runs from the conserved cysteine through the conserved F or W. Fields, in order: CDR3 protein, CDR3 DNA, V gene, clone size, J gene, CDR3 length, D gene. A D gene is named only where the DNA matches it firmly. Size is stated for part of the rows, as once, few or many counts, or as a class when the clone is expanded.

CASSLARDRGGYTF TGTGCCAGCAGTTTAGCCAGGGACAGGGGTGGCTACACCTTC TRBV27 . TRBJ1-2 14 TRBD1
CASGRTGSSGNTIYF TGTGCCAGCGGCAGGACAGGAAGCTCTGGAAACACCATATATTTT TRBV11-2 once TRBJ1-3 15 TRBD1
CASSINRVINQPQHF TGTGCCAGCAGCATTAACAGGGTTATCAATCAGCCCCAGCATTTT TRBV7-2 . TRBJ1-5 15 .
CASSPTGNGYTF TGTGCCAGCAGCCCTACAGGGAACGGCTACACCTTC TRBV5-5 . TRBJ1-2 12 .
CASSRDRDYGYTF TGTGCCAGCAGCCGGGACAGGGACTATGGCTACACCTTC TRBV7-9 few TRBJ1-2 13 TRBD1
CASNTRGGATEAFF TGTGCCAGCAACACAAGGGGGGGTGCCACTGAAGCTTTCTTT TRBV5-4 . TRBJ1-1 14 .
CASSDEGGTPQETQYF TGTGCCAGCAGTGACGAGGGGGGGACCCCACAAGAGACCCAGTACTTC TRBV6-4 . TRBJ2-5 16 .
CASSLLPGQGAYEQYF TGTGCCAGCAGCTTACTACCGGGACAGGGGGCCTACGAGCAGTACTTC TRBV7-2 . TRBJ2-7 16 TRBD1
CASSLGAGPFNEQFF TGTGCCAGCAGCTTGGGAGCGGGACCGTTCAATGAGCAGTTCTTC TRBV5-4 . TRBJ2-1 15 TRBD2
CASSGGTGASGNTIYF TGTGCCAGCAGCGGCGGGACAGGCGCCTCTGGAAACACCATATATTTT TRBV7-8 once TRBJ1-3 16 TRBD1
CASSLVAGVSYNSPLHF TGTGCCAGCAGCTTAGTGGCAGGGGTGTCCTATAATTCACCCCTCCACTTT TRBV7-9 . TRBJ1-6 17 .
CASSWGQGEKLFF TGTGCCAGCAGCTGGGGACAGGGCGAAAAACTGTTTTTT TRBV5-4 . TRBJ1-4 13 TRBD1
CASSSLAGVGELFF TGTGCCAGCAGTTCCCTAGCGGGAGTCGGGGAGCTGTTTTTT TRBV6-5 once TRBJ2-2 14 TRBD2
CASSANRERFF TGTGCCAGCAGTGCTAATCGGGAGAGGTTCTTC TRBV28 . TRBJ2-1 11 .
CASSFPLGSGDSPLHF TGTGCCAGCAGTTTCCCCCTCGGGAGCGGGGATTCACCCCTCCACTTT TRBV28 once TRBJ1-6 16 .
CASSPPYGVSGNTIYF TGTGCCAGCAGTCCACCCTACGGGGTCTCTGGAAACACCATATATTTT TRBV28 . TRBJ1-3 16 .
CASSSAGISGNTIYF TGTGCCAGCAGTTCCGCAGGGATCTCTGGAAACACCATATATTTT TRBV28 . TRBJ1-3 15 .
CASSSPGTRFRETQYF TGTGCCAGCAGTTCCCCCGGGACTAGATTTAGGGAGACCCAGTACTTC TRBV28 once TRBJ2-5 16 TRBD2
CASSLGWGGDVNTGELFF TGTGCCAGCAGCTTAGGGTGGGGCGGGGACGTGAACACCGGGGAGCTGTTTTTT TRBV7-9 . TRBJ2-2 18 .
CASSVGSVGTGVHEQYF TGTGCCAGCAGCGTAGGTAGTGTGGGGACAGGGGTACACGAGCAGTACTTC TRBV9 once TRBJ2-7 17 TRBD1
CASSSLAGGRYNEQFF TGTGCCAGTAGCAGCCTAGCGGGAGGCCGCTACAATGAGCAGTTCTTC TRBV19 . TRBJ2-1 16 TRBD2
CASSGLANQETQYF TGTGCCAGCAGTGGACTAGCGAACCAAGAGACCCAGTACTTC TRBV27 . TRBJ2-5 14 TRBD2
CATSRLAGTGNEQFF TGTGCCACCAGCAGACTAGCGGGAACGGGGAATGAGCAGTTCTTC TRBV15 once TRBJ2-1 15 TRBD2
CASSFGGGTHNEQFF TGTGCCAGCAGTTTCGGAGGCGGCACACACAATGAGCAGTTCTTC TRBV27 . TRBJ2-1 15 .
CASSYIGQGTQPQHF TGTGCCAGCAGTTACATAGGGCAGGGGACTCAGCCCCAGCATTTT TRBV6-6 many TRBJ1-5 15 .
CASLPFTARQGSNYGYTF TGTGCCAGTCTCCCTTTTACCGCCCGACAGGGATCTAACTATGGCTACACCTTC TRBV28 . TRBJ1-2 18 TRBD1
CASSRTNYNEQFF TGTGCCAGTAGTCGGACTAACTACAATGAGCAGTTCTTC TRBV19 few TRBJ2-1 13 .
CASRTGGWQPQHF TGTGCCAGCAGGACAGGGGGCTGGCAGCCCCAGCATTTT TRBV28 . TRBJ1-5 13 TRBD1
CASSQGVDTQYF TGTGCCAGCAGTCAAGGGGTAGATACGCAGTATTTT TRBV28 . TRBJ2-3 12 .
CASSPLVSEGALLYEQYF TGTGCCAGTAGTCCACTGGTGTCGGAGGGGGCGTTACTCTACGAGCAGTACTTC TRBV19 . TRBJ2-7 18 .
CASSQPVQEAFF TGTGCCAGCAGCCAACCGGTCCAAGAAGCTTTCTTT TRBV16 . TRBJ1-1 12 .
CASSNRPGQGYTEAFF TGCGCCAGCAGCAACAGACCGGGACAGGGATACACTGAAGCTTTCTTT TRBV5-1 . TRBJ1-1 16 TRBD1
CASSSALGAGEKLFF TGTGCCAGCAGCTCCGCTTTGGGGGCGGGTGAAAAACTGTTTTTT TRBV7-2 few TRBJ1-4 15 .
CASSLVGLAGATQYF TGTGCCAGCAGCTTGGTGGGGCTAGCGGGGGCTACGCAGTATTTT TRBV5-6 . TRBJ2-3 15 TRBD2
CASSWGQGDTNEKLFF TGCGCCAGCAGCTGGGGACAGGGAGACACTAATGAAAAACTGTTTTTT TRBV5-1 few TRBJ1-4 16 TRBD1
CASSLGGVSEAFF TGCGCCAGCAGCTTAGGGGGCGTTAGTGAAGCTTTCTTT TRBV5-1 . TRBJ1-1 13 TRBD1
CASTSETGGLEQYF TGTGCCAGCACCTCCGAGACAGGGGGCTTGGAGCAGTACTTC TRBV2 . TRBJ2-7 14 TRBD1
CASSPPGGEQYF TGTGCCAGCTCGCCGCCGGGAGGCGAGCAGTACTTC TRBV18 . TRBJ2-7 12 TRBD2
CASSLGPRDSEGGYTF TGTGCCAGCAGCTTAGGCCCCCGGGACAGTGAAGGAGGCTACACCTTC TRBV11-2 . TRBJ1-2 16 TRBD1
CASSESGGVLVEKLFF TGCGCCAGCAGTGAGTCAGGAGGGGTCCTGGTAGAAAAACTGTTTTTT TRBV10-2 . TRBJ1-4 16 .
CASSRERGHEQFF TGCGCCAGCAGCCGGGAGCGGGGGCATGAGCAGTTCTTC TRBV5-1 . TRBJ2-1 13 TRBD2
CASSLGRVRSYEQYF TGTGCCAGCAGTTTGGGTCGGGTCCGCTCCTACGAGCAGTACTTC TRBV28 . TRBJ2-7 15 .
CASGRAGVGNEQFF TGTGCCAGCGGAAGGGCGGGAGTTGGGAATGAGCAGTTCTTC TRBV6-5 . TRBJ2-1 14 TRBD2
CATSERGKGLGGEQFF TGTGCCACCAGTGAGAGGGGAAAAGGGTTAGGGGGTGAGCAGTTCTTC TRBV24-1 . TRBJ2-1 16 .
CASSAGTGVFYEQYF TGTGCCAGCAGCGCAGGGACAGGGGTATTCTACGAGCAGTACTTC TRBV7-9 . TRBJ2-7 15 TRBD1